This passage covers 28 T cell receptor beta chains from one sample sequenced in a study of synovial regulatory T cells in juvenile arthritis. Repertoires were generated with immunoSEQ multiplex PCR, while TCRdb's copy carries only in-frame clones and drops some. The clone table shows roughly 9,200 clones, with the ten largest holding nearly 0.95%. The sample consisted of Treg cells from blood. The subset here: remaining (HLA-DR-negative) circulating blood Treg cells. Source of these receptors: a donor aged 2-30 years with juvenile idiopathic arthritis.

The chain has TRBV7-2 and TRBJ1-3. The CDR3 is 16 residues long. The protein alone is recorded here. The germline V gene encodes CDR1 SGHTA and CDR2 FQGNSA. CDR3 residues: CASSLPGTSSGNTIYF.

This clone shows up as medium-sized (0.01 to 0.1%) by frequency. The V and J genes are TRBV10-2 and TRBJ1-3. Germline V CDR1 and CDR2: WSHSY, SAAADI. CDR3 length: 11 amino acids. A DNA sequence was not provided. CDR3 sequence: CASSSGNTIYF.

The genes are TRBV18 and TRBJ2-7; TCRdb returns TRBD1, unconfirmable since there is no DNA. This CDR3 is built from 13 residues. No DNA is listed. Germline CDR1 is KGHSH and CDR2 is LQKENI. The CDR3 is CASSPPDNYEQYF. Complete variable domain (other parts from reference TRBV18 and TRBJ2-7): NAGVMQNPRHLVRRRGQEARLRCSPMKGHSHVYWYRQLPEEGLKFMVYLQKENIIDESGMPKERFSAEFPKEGPSILRIQQVVRGDSAAYFCASSPPDNYEQYFGPGTRLTVT.

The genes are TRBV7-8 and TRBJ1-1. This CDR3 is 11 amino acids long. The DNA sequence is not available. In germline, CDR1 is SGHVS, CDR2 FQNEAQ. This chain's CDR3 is CASSLGPGAFF.

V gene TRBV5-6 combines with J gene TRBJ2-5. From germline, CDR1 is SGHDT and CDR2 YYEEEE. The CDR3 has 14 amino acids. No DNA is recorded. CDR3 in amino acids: CASSWGLAQETQYF. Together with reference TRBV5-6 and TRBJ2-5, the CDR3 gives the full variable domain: DAGVTQSPTHLIKTRGQQVTLRCSPKSGHDTVSWYQQALGQGPQFIFQYYEEEERQRGNFPDRFSGHQFPNYSSELNVNALLLGDSALYLCASSWGLAQETQYFGPGTRLLVL.

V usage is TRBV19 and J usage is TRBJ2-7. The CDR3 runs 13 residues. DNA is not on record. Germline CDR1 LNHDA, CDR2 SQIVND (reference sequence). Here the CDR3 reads CASNLSPGDEQYF.

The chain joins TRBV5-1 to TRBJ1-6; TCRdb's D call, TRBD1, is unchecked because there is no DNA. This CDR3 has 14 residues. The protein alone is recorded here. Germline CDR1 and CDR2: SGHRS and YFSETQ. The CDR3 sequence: CASSSGTKNSPLHF. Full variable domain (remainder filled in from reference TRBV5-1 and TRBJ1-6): KAGVTQTPRYLIKTRGQQVTLSCSPISGHRSVSWYQQTPGQGLQFLFEYFSETQRNKGNFPGRFSGRQFSNSRSEMNVSTLELGDSALYLCASSSGTKNSPLHFGNGTRLTVT.

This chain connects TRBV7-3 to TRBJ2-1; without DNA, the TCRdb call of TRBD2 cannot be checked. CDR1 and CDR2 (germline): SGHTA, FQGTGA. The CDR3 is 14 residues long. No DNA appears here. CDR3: CASSLDGRVNEQFF.

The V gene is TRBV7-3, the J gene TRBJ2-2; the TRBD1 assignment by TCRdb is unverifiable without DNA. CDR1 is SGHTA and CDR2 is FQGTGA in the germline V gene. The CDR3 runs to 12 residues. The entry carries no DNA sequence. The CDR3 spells CASSQTGGELFF.

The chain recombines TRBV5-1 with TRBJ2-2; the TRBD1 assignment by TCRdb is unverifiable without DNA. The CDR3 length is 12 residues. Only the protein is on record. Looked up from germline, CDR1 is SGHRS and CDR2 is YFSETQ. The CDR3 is CASGTASGELFF.

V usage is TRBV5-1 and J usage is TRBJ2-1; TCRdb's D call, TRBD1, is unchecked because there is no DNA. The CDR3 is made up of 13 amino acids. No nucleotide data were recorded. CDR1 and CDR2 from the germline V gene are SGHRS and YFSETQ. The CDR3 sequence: CASSLGTGNEQFF. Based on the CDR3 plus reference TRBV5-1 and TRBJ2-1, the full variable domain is KAGVTQTPRYLIKTRGQQVTLSCSPISGHRSVSWYQQTPGQGLQFLFEYFSETQRNKGNFPGRFSGRQFSNSRSEMNVSTLELGDSALYLCASSLGTGNEQFFGPGTRLTVL.

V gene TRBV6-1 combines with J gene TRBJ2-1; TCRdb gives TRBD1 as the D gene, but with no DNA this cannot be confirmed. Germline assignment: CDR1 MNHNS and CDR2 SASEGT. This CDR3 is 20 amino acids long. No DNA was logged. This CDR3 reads CASSEAKTGGQREIYNEQFF.

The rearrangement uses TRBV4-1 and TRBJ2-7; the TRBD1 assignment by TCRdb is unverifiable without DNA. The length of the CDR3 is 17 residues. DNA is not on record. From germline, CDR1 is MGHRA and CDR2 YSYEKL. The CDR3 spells CASSQGRPGQGAYEQYF.

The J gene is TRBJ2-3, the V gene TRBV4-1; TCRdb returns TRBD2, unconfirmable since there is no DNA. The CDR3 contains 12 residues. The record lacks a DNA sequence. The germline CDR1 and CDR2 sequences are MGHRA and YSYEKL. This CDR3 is CASSRGTDTQYF.

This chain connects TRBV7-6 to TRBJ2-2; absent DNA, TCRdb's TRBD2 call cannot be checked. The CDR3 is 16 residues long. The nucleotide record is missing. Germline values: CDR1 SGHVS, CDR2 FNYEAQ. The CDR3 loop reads CASSSGLAPFVGELFF. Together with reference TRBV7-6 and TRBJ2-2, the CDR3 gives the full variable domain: GAGVSQSPRYKVTKRGQDVALRCDPISGHVSLYWYRQALGQGPEFLTYFNYEAQQDKSGLPNDRFSAERPEGSISTLTIQRTEQRDSAMYRCASSSGLAPFVGELFFGEGSRLTVL.

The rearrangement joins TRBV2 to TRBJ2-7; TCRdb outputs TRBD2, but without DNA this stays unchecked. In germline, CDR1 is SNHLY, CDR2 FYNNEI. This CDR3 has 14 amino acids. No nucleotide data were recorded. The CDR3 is CASSVDYPLIEQYF.

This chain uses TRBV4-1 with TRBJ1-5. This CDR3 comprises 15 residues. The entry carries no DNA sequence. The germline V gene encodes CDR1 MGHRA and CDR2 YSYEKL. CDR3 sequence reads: CASSQVRQFNQPQHF.

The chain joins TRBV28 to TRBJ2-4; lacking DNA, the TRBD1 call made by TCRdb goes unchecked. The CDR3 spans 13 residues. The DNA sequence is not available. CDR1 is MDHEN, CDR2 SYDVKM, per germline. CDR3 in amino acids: CASSWDRRNIQYF.

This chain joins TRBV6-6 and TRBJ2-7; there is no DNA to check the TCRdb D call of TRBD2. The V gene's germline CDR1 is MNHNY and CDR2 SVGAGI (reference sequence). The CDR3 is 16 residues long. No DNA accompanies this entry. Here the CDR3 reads CASRKADPGLDYEQYF.

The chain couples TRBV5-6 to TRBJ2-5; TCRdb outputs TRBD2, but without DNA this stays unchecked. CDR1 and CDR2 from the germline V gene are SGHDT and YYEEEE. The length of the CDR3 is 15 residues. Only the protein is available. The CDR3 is CASSLLTSRQETQYF. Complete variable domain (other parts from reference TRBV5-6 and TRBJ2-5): DAGVTQSPTHLIKTRGQQVTLRCSPKSGHDTVSWYQQALGQGPQFIFQYYEEEERQRGNFPDRFSGHQFPNYSSELNVNALLLGDSALYLCASSLLTSRQETQYFGPGTRLLVL.

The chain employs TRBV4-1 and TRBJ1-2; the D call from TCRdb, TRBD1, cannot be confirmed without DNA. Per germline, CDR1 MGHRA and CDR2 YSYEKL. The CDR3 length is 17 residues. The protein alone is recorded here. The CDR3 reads CASSLSSRTGGYYGYTF.

The CDR3 spells CASSLSGVYGYTF. The V call is TRBV7-6, the J call TRBJ1-2. The germline V gene encodes CDR1 SGHVS and CDR2 FNYEAQ. The CDR3 is made up of 13 amino acids. The nucleotide record is missing.

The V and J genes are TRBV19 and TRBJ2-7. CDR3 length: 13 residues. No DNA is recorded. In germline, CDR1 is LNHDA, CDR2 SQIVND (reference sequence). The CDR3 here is CASRGGVYSEQYF.

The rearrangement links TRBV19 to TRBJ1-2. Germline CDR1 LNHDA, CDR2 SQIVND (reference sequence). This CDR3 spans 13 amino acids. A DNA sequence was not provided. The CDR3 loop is CASSMAGRDGYTF.

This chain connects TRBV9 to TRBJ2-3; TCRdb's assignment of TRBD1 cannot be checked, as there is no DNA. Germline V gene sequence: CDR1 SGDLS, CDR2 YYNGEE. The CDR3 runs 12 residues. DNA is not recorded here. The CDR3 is CASSAYGTTQYF.

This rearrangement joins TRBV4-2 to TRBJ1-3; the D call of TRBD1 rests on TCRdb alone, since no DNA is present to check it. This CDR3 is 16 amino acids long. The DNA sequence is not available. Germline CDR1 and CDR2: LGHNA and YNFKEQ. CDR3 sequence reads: CASSQDGGRAGNTIYF.

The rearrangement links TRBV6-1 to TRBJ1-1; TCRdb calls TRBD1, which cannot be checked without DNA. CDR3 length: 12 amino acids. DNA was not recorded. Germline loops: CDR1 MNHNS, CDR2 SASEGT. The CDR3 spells CASLGQGKRAFF.

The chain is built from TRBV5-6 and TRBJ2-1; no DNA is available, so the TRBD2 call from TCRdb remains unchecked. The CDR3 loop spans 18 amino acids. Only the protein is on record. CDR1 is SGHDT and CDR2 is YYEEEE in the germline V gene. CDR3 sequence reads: CASSRPGLAGGSNNEQFF.